This T cell receptor beta chain comes out of a study of T cells in Graves' hyperthyroidism and ophthalmopathy. A few counts support this clonotype. Graves' hyperthyroidism was deemed stable absent ophthalmopathy progression within 18 months. The patients, who ranged from 18 to 65 in age, presented with newly diagnosed hyperthyroidism lasting under 2 months. The CDR3 regions of TCR beta were amplified from RNA transcripts. During a first-round RT-PCR of the TCR CDR3, the HTBI primer set was used. TCRdb analysed the multiplex PCR reads with MiXCR anew, one entry per CDR3 protein. The repertoire holds fewer than 350,000 distinct CDR3 sequences, with roughly an eighth as singletons. The receptor comes from a middle-aged woman with Graves' hyperthyroidism. The sample was blood.

The CDR3: CATSDLQYGGDNEQFF. The CDR3 DNA reads as TGTGCCACCAGTGATTTGCAGTATGGAGGGGACAATGAGCAGTTCTTC. The rearrangement uses TRBV24-1 and TRBJ2-1; D might be TRBD2 (6 bases). The ends were cut back, 0 bases at V and 5 bases at J, with 13 bases in the middle. Germline values: CDR1 KGHDR, CDR2 SFDVKD. There are 16 residues in the CDR3.